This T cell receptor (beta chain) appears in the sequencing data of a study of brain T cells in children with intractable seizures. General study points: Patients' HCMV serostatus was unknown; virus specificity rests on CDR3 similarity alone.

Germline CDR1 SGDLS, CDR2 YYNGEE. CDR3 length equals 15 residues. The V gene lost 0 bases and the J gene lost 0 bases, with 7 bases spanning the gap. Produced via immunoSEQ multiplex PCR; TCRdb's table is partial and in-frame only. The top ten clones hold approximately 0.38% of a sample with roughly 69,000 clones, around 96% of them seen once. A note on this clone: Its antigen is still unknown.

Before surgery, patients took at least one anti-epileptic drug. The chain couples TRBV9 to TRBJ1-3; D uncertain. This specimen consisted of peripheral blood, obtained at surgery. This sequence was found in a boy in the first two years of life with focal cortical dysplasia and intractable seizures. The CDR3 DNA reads TGTGCCAGCAGCGTAGGGATCAGCTCTGGAAACACCATATATTTT. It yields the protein CASSVGISSGNTIYF.